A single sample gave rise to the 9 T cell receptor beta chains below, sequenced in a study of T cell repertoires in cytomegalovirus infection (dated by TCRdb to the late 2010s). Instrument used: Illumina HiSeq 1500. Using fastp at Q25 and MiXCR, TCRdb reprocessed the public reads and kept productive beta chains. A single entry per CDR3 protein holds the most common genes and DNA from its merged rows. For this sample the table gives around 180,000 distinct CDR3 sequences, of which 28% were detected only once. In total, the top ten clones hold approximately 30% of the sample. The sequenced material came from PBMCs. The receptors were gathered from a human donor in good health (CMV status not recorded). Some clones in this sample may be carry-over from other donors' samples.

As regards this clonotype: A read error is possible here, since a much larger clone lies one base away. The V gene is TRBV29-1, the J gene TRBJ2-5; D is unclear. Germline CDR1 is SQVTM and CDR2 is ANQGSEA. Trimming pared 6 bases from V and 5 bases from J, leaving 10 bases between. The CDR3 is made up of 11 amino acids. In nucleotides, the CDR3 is TGCAGCGTGCCCATGGAGGAGACCCAGTACTTC. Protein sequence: CSVPMEETQYF.

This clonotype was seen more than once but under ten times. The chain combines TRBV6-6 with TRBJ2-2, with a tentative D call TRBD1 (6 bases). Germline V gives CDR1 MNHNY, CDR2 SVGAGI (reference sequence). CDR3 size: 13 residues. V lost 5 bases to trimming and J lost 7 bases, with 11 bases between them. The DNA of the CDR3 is TGTGCCAGCAGTGTGGGGGACATCGGGGAGCTGTTTTTT. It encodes CASSVGDIGELFF.

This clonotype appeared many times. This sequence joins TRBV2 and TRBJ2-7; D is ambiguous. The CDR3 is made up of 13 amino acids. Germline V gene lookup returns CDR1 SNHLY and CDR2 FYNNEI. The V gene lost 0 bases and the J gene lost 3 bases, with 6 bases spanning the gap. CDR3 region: CASSEAPDYEQYF. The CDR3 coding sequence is TGTGCCAGCAGTGAAGCCCCCGACTACGAGCAGTACTTC.

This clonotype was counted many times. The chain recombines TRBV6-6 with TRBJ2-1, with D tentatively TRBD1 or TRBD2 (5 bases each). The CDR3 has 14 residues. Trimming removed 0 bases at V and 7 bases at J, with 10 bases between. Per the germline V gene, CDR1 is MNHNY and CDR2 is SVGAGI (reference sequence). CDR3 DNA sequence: TGTGCCAGCAGTTACTCGACGGGGCGAAATGAGCAGTTCTTC. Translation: CASSYSTGRNEQFF.

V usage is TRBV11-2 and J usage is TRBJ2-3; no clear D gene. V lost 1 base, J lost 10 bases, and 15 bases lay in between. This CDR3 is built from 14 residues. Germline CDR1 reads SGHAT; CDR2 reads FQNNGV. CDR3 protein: CASSLGGKGDAQYF. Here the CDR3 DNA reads TGTGCCAGCAGCTTAGGGGGAAAGGGCGATGCGCAGTATTTT.

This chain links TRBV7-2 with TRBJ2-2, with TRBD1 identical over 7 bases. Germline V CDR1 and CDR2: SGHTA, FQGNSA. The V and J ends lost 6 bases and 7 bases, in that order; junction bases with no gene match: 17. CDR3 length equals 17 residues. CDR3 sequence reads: CASRPLRGGGLGGELFF. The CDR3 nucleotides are TGTGCCAGCAGGCCTCTGAGAGGGGGCGGTTTGGGCGGGGAGCTGTTTTTT.

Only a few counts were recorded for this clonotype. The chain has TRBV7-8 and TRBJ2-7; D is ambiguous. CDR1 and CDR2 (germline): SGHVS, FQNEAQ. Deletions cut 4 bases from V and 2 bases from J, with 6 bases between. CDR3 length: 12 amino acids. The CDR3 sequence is CASSSTAYEQYF. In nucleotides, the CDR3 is TGTGCCAGCAGCTCTACCGCCTACGAGCAGTACTTC.

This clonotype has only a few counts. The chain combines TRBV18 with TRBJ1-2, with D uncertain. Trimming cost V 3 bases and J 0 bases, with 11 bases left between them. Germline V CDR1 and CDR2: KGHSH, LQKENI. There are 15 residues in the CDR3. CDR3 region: CASSPRPPPNYGYTF. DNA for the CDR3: TGTGCCAGCTCACCTCGGCCTCCCCCTAACTATGGCTACACCTTC.

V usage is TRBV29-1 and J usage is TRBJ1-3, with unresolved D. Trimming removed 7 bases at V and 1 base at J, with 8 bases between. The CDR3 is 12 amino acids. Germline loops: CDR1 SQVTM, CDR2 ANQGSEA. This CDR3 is CSASESGNTIYF. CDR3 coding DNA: TGCAGCGCCTCAGAGTCTGGAAACACCATATATTTT. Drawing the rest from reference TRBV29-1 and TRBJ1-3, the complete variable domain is SAVISQKPSRDICQRGTSLTIQCQVDSQVTMMFWYRQQPGQSLTLIATANQGSEATYESGFVIDKFPISRPNLTFSTLTVSNMSPEDSSIYLCSASESGNTIYFGEGSWLTVV.